There are a few counts of the clone carrying this T cell receptor beta chain. What it binds is not known. Time point denoted: pre-sensitization, week 0. Indicated treatment: therapeutic diphenylcyclopropenone sensitization with weekly scalp DPC. This sample was taken from a study of human T cells and chemical hapten exposure. Study results and caveats: Significantly greater numbers of large CDR3 similarity clusters came from expanded TCRs than from controls.

CDR3 length equals 14 residues. V was clipped by 2 bases and J by 1 base, with 8 bases between them. TCRdb ran MiXCR on the RACE reads and lists one entry per CDR3 protein. The sample lists about 80,000 distinct CDR3 sequences, around 15% seen once, with 3.5% to 6% in the top ten. This sequence joins TRBV12-3 or TRBV12-4 and TRBJ2-5; D not resolved. Source: whole blood, taken in connection with sensitization to the hapten diphenylcyclopropenone (DPC). The receptor comes from a woman between 50 and 59 years old with alopecia areata. Some clones in this sample may be carry-over from other donors' samples. The CDR3 loop reads CASSLRSAQETQYF. CDR3 bases: TGTGCCAGCAGTTTAAGGTCGGCCCAAGAGACCCAGTACTTC.